This TCR beta chain comes out of a study of T cell responses to AZD1222 COVID-19 vaccine. Findings of the study overall: Sampling captured repertoires only after the peak T cell response. Donors skewed white British and female; clonal diversity was possibly underestimated. At baseline, seropositivity was found in only a handful of AZD1222 recipients.

The data were produced by immunoSEQ multiplex PCR, yet TCRdb's version contains in-frame clones alone and is incomplete. The sample contains roughly 70,000 clones, 70% to 90% of which appear only once. The germline V and J ends were trimmed by 8 bases and 2 bases, with 17 bases remaining between them. The CDR3 extends over 15 amino acids. Points on this clone: Its antigen is unknown.

Material: peripheral blood, obtained 28 days after the second dose of the MenACWY control vaccine. The receptor's source is an adult who received the MenACWY meningococcal vaccine as a control. The chain employs TRBV23-1 and TRBJ2-3; the D gene is possibly TRBD2 (7 bases). TRBV23-1 is an ORF, with its function uncertain. The CDR3 is CASSPGGRDTDTQYF. The DNA of the CDR3 is TGCGCCAGCTCCCCCGGGGGGCGAGACACAGATACGCAGTATTTT.